The T cell receptor beta chain under discussion was sequenced for a study of cytomegalovirus exposure and HLA in healthy donors. The length of the CDR3 is 16 residues. After removal of 5 bases from V and 7 bases from J, the junction contained 11 bases not matched to a gene. CDR1 is SGHVS, CDR2 FQNEAQ, per germline. PCR involved 60 Vbeta and 13 Jbeta primers. TCRdb's copy holds only in-frame clones and misses some; the assay was immunoSEQ multiplex PCR. The profile shows around 120,000 clones, roughly three quarters of them singletons. Sequenced sample: PBMCs. The chain has TRBV7-8 and TRBJ1-5; 10 positions agree with TRBD1. The receptor comes from a woman in her late teens or twenties in good health and CMV-seronegative. CDR3 amino acids: CASSDRGQGPLQPQHF. The CDR3 coding sequence is TGTGCCAGCAGCGACCGGGGACAGGGGCCTCTCCAGCCCCAGCATTTT. The variable domain in full, with the rest retrieved from reference TRBV7-8 and TRBJ1-5, is GAGVSQSPRYKVAKRGQDVALRCDPISGHVSLFWYQQALGQGPEFLTYFQNEAQLDKSGLPSDRFFAERPEGSVSTLKIQRTQQEDSAVYLCASSDRGQGPLQPQHFGDGTRLSIL.